The rows below give T cell receptor beta chains drawn from one sample of a study of T cell clones after liver transplantation. Generated by immunoSEQ multiplex PCR, the TCRdb table keeps only in-frame clones and is missing some. The sample includes 40,000 to 55,000 clones, about 86% of them seen just once. The specimen comprised CD4+ T cells from blood, sampled 24 months after liver transplant. Receptors were obtained from a human patient who received a liver transplant. Some T cells here may be from the graft donor. CDR3s include the opening cysteine and the closing phenylalanine or tryptophan. The D gene is left open where the match is weak. A row's size may be missing; if present it is once, few, many or a size class.

abundance: -
d_gene: TRBD2
j_gene: TRBJ2-7
v_gene: TRBV28
CDR3aa: CASNSYTGTSIYEQYF
CDR3nt: TGTGCCAGCAACTCGTATACCGGGACTAGCATCTACGAGCAGTACTTC

abundance: few
d_gene: TRBD1
j_gene: TRBJ1-2
v_gene: TRBV6-1
CDR3aa: CASSQTRGTGDGYTF
CDR3nt: TGTGCCAGCAGCCAAACCAGGGGGACAGGGGATGGCTACACCTTC

abundance: -
d_gene: TRBD1
j_gene: TRBJ1-5
v_gene: TRBV10-2
CDR3aa: CASSHRDRGSLRPQHF
CDR3nt: TGCGCCAGCAGTCACCGGGACAGGGGGTCGCTGAGGCCCCAGCATTTT

abundance: -
d_gene: -
j_gene: TRBJ1-2
v_gene: TRBV27
CDR3aa: CASSLFGGPLNYGYTF
CDR3nt: TGTGCCAGCAGTTTATTTGGGGGACCCCTCAACTATGGCTACACCTTC

abundance: -
d_gene: -
j_gene: TRBJ2-7
v_gene: TRBV5-4
CDR3aa: CASSLSLGYEQYF
CDR3nt: TGTGCCAGCAGCCTATCCCTAGGCTACGAGCAGTACTTC

abundance: -
d_gene: -
j_gene: TRBJ2-1
v_gene: TRBV4-1
CDR3aa: CASSQAPFITKTGSDEQFF
CDR3nt: TGCGCCAGCAGCCAAGCACCGTTTATTACGAAAACTGGGTCCGATGAGCAGTTCTTC

abundance: -
d_gene: -
j_gene: TRBJ1-1
v_gene: TRBV27
CDR3aa: CASSHLGTTEAFF
CDR3nt: TGTGCCAGCAGTCATCTCGGGACCACTGAAGCTTTCTTT

abundance: few
d_gene: -
j_gene: TRBJ1-2
v_gene: TRBV5-8
CDR3aa: CASSLAGSVGGYTF
CDR3nt: TGTGCCAGCAGCTTGGCCGGGAGTGTGGGCGGCTACACCTTC

abundance: -
d_gene: -
j_gene: TRBJ2-7
v_gene: TRBV21-1
CDR3aa: CASSKAWEGSPSYEQYF
CDR3nt: TGTGCCAGCAGCAAAGCATGGGAAGGTTCCCCCTCCTACGAGCAGTACTTC

abundance: -
d_gene: TRBD1
j_gene: TRBJ2-2
v_gene: TRBV15
CDR3aa: CATWDRSNTGELFF
CDR3nt: TGTGCCACCTGGGACAGGAGCAACACCGGGGAGCTGTTTTTT

abundance: -
d_gene: TRBD1
j_gene: TRBJ1-5
v_gene: TRBV19
CDR3aa: CASSTNRGPDQPQHF
CDR3nt: TGTGCCAGTAGTACAAACAGGGGGCCGGATCAGCCCCAGCATTTT

abundance: -
d_gene: -
j_gene: TRBJ1-5
v_gene: TRBV5-1
CDR3aa: CASSPGGVIEPQHF
CDR3nt: TGCGCCAGCAGCCCGGGTGGGGTAATTGAGCCCCAGCATTTT

abundance: once
d_gene: -
j_gene: TRBJ1-5
v_gene: TRBV7-9
CDR3aa: CASSSAGIRDQPQHF
CDR3nt: TGTGCCAGCAGCTCCGCTGGAATTCGCGATCAGCCCCAGCATTTT